These T cell receptor beta chains were read from a single sample in a study of T cell changes during pregnancy in multiple sclerosis. Measured with immunoSEQ multiplex PCR; TCRdb has only the in-frame clones, and not every one. The table lists about 60,000 clones, around 92% of them singletons, with about 0.9% in the top ten. The input for sequencing was peripheral blood, taken in the first trimester of pregnancy. These receptor sequences come from a female donor with multiple sclerosis, enrolled in a pregnancy study. Both conserved end residues are part of each CDR3. D genes are given only for firm matches. Size values are once, few and many counts, or a class for expanded clones, and some rows have none.

J gene: TRBJ1-2
V gene: TRBV5-6
D gene: TRBD1
clone size: NA
CDR3 protein: CASSLEGQNYGYTF
CDR3 DNA: TGTGCCAGCAGCTTGGAGGGACAGAACTATGGCTACACCTTC

J gene: TRBJ2-2
V gene: TRBV9
D gene: NA
clone size: NA
CDR3 protein: CASSVEVAENTGELFF
CDR3 DNA: TGTGCCAGCAGCGTAGAGGTAGCGGAGAACACCGGGGAGCTGTTTTTT

J gene: TRBJ1-1
V gene: TRBV7-2
D gene: NA
clone size: NA
CDR3 protein: CASSLVGGRPEAFF
CDR3 DNA: TGTGCCAGCAGCTTAGTTGGGGGGAGGCCTGAAGCTTTCTTT

J gene: TRBJ1-1
V gene: TRBV13
D gene: NA
clone size: NA
CDR3 protein: CASSLPASIDSLPEAFF
CDR3 DNA: TGTGCCAGCAGCTTACCCGCCTCCATCGACAGCCTCCCTGAAGCTTTCTTT

J gene: TRBJ2-2
V gene: TRBV7-2
D gene: TRBD2
clone size: NA
CDR3 protein: CASSLLSSGGTGELFF
CDR3 DNA: TGTGCCAGCAGCTTATTATCTAGCGGGGGTACCGGGGAGCTGTTTTTT

J gene: TRBJ2-3
V gene: TRBV18
D gene: NA
clone size: NA
CDR3 protein: CASSPLSIGLADTQYF
CDR3 DNA: TGTGCCAGCTCACCACTTAGTATAGGTCTAGCGGATACGCAGTATTTT

J gene: TRBJ1-2
V gene: TRBV11-1
D gene: NA
clone size: NA
CDR3 protein: CASSTSWGVNYGYTF
CDR3 DNA: TGTGCCAGCAGCACATCTTGGGGGGTCAACTATGGCTACACCTTC

J gene: TRBJ2-3
V gene: TRBV7-2
D gene: NA
clone size: NA
CDR3 protein: CASSLGSAAWEDTQYF
CDR3 DNA: TGTGCCAGCAGCTTGGGGAGCGCGGCGTGGGAAGATACGCAGTATTTT

J gene: TRBJ2-5
V gene: TRBV19
D gene: TRBD2
clone size: NA
CDR3 protein: CASSTRTSQETQYF
CDR3 DNA: TGTGCCAGTAGTACCCGGACTAGCCAAGAGACCCAGTACTTC

J gene: TRBJ1-4
V gene: TRBV6-1
D gene: NA
clone size: NA
CDR3 protein: CASRVGGNEKLFF
CDR3 DNA: TGTGCCAGCAGGGTGGGGGGTAATGAAAAACTGTTTTTT

J gene: TRBJ2-5
V gene: TRBV19
D gene: TRBD2
clone size: NA
CDR3 protein: CASSVSSSGGGETQYF
CDR3 DNA: TGTGCCAGTAGTGTTTCTTCGAGCGGGGGTGGAGAGACCCAGTACTTC

J gene: TRBJ2-5
V gene: TRBV7-2
D gene: NA
clone size: NA
CDR3 protein: CASSLDRETQYF
CDR3 DNA: TGTGCCAGCAGCTTAGATCGGGAGACCCAGTACTTC

J gene: TRBJ1-4
V gene: TRBV4-1
D gene: NA
clone size: NA
CDR3 protein: CASSQSQGGEKLFF
CDR3 DNA: TGCGCCAGCAGCCAAAGCCAGGGAGGCGAAAAACTGTTTTTT

J gene: TRBJ1-5
V gene: TRBV10-3
D gene: NA
clone size: NA
CDR3 protein: CAIQGVGQPQHF
CDR3 DNA: TGTGCCATCCAGGGTGTCGGCCAGCCCCAGCATTTT

J gene: TRBJ1-1
V gene: TRBV28
D gene: TRBD1
clone size: NA
CDR3 protein: CASSTRDRSNTEAFF
CDR3 DNA: TGTGCCAGCAGTACTAGGGACAGGTCGAACACTGAAGCTTTCTTT

J gene: TRBJ2-5
V gene: TRBV4-3
D gene: TRBD1
clone size: NA
CDR3 protein: CASSQDRPGTGKETQYF
CDR3 DNA: TGCGCCAGCAGCCAAGATCGCCCGGGGACAGGGAAAGAGACCCAGTACTTC

J gene: TRBJ2-5
V gene: TRBV6-6
D gene: TRBD2
clone size: NA
CDR3 protein: CASSYSQAGVETQYF
CDR3 DNA: TGTGCCAGCAGTTACTCCCAGGCGGGGGTGGAGACCCAGTACTTC

J gene: TRBJ1-4
V gene: TRBV7-9
D gene: NA
clone size: NA
CDR3 protein: CASSRLGKLFF
CDR3 DNA: TGTGCCAGCAGCCGTCTAGGAAAACTGTTTTTT

J gene: TRBJ2-3
V gene: TRBV10-3
D gene: NA
clone size: NA
CDR3 protein: CAISEQGRGTDTQYF
CDR3 DNA: TGTGCCATCAGTGAGCAGGGGCGAGGCACAGATACGCAGTATTTT

J gene: TRBJ1-1
V gene: TRBV18
D gene: NA
clone size: NA
CDR3 protein: CASSPAQLNTEAFF
CDR3 DNA: TGTGCCAGCTCACCAGCACAGCTGAACACTGAAGCTTTCTTT

J gene: TRBJ2-3
V gene: TRBV6-4
D gene: TRBD2
clone size: NA
CDR3 protein: CASSSTSGGANTQYF
CDR3 DNA: TGTGCCAGCAGTTCGACTAGCGGGGGGGCAAATACGCAGTATTTT

J gene: TRBJ1-2
V gene: TRBV6-1
D gene: NA
clone size: NA
CDR3 protein: CASRGTLPNGYTF
CDR3 DNA: TGTGCCAGCAGGGGGACTCTCCCGAATGGCTACACCTTC

J gene: TRBJ2-5
V gene: TRBV7-8
D gene: TRBD2
clone size: NA
CDR3 protein: CASIRTGGFWETQYF
CDR3 DNA: TGTGCCAGCATCAGGACCGGGGGGTTTTGGGAGACCCAGTACTTC

J gene: TRBJ2-2
V gene: TRBV11-3
D gene: TRBD1
clone size: NA
CDR3 protein: CASSSRDRGTGELFF
CDR3 DNA: TGTGCCAGCAGCTCCCGGGACAGGGGAACCGGGGAGCTGTTTTTT

J gene: TRBJ1-1
V gene: TRBV6-5
D gene: NA
clone size: NA
CDR3 protein: CASHSRQGNTEAFF
CDR3 DNA: TGTGCCAGCCATTCGAGGCAGGGGAACACTGAAGCTTTCTTT

J gene: TRBJ2-1
V gene: TRBV28
D gene: NA
clone size: NA
CDR3 protein: CASSPGGAMYNEQFF
CDR3 DNA: TGTGCCAGCAGCCCTGGGGGCGCCATGTACAATGAGCAGTTCTTC

J gene: TRBJ1-1
V gene: TRBV19
D gene: NA
clone size: NA
CDR3 protein: CASGDRSDTEAFF
CDR3 DNA: TGTGCCAGTGGAGATCGTTCGGACACTGAAGCTTTCTTT

J gene: TRBJ1-2
V gene: TRBV19
D gene: NA
clone size: NA
CDR3 protein: CASSIYGGANYGYTF
CDR3 DNA: TGTGCCAGTAGTATTTATGGGGGCGCTAACTATGGCTACACCTTC

J gene: TRBJ2-7
V gene: TRBV11-3
D gene: NA
clone size: NA
CDR3 protein: CASSGEDEQYF
CDR3 DNA: TGTGCCAGCAGCGGAGAAGACGAGCAGTACTTC

J gene: TRBJ1-5
V gene: TRBV30
D gene: TRBD1
clone size: NA
CDR3 protein: CAFSTGLRQPQHF
CDR3 DNA: TGTGCCTTCTCGACAGGGTTAAGGCAGCCCCAGCATTTT

J gene: TRBJ2-5
V gene: TRBV6-6
D gene: TRBD1
clone size: NA
CDR3 protein: CASSLRDSQETQYF
CDR3 DNA: TGTGCCAGCAGCCTCCGGGACAGCCAAGAGACCCAGTACTTC

J gene: TRBJ2-3
V gene: TRBV6-5
D gene: NA
clone size: NA
CDR3 protein: CASNGPDTQYF
CDR3 DNA: TGTGCCAGTAATGGGCCAGATACGCAGTATTTT

J gene: TRBJ1-1
V gene: TRBV19
D gene: NA
clone size: NA
CDR3 protein: CASSIQARRELNTEAFF
CDR3 DNA: TGTGCCAGTAGTATCCAAGCGAGAAGGGAGCTGAACACTGAAGCTTTCTTT

J gene: TRBJ2-2
V gene: TRBV5-4
D gene: TRBD2
clone size: NA
CDR3 protein: CASSRLAGNTGELFF
CDR3 DNA: TGTGCCAGTAGCCGACTAGCGGGGAACACCGGGGAGCTGTTTTTT

J gene: TRBJ2-3
V gene: TRBV9
D gene: TRBD2
clone size: NA
CDR3 protein: CASSYLAGRGTDTQYF
CDR3 DNA: TGTGCCAGCAGCTACCTCGCTGGGAGGGGCACAGATACGCAGTATTTT

J gene: TRBJ1-1
V gene: TRBV7-6
D gene: TRBD1
clone size: NA
CDR3 protein: CASSSPGGSGTEAFF
CDR3 DNA: TGTGCCAGCAGCTCCCCAGGGGGCTCGGGGACTGAAGCTTTCTTT

J gene: TRBJ2-1
V gene: TRBV7-2
D gene: NA
clone size: NA
CDR3 protein: CASSSRGSYNEQFF
CDR3 DNA: TGTGCCAGCAGCTCCCGGGGTTCCTACAATGAGCAGTTCTTC

J gene: TRBJ1-4
V gene: TRBV5-6
D gene: TRBD1
clone size: NA
CDR3 protein: CASSFGAGGRTNEKLFF
CDR3 DNA: TGTGCCAGCAGCTTTGGTGCAGGGGGCCGGACTAATGAAAAACTGTTTTTT

J gene: TRBJ1-1
V gene: TRBV12-5
D gene: TRBD1
clone size: NA
CDR3 protein: CASGFLRGQATEAFF
CDR3 DNA: TGTGCTAGTGGTTTCCTCAGGGGGCAGGCCACTGAAGCTTTCTTT

J gene: TRBJ1-1
V gene: TRBV11-2
D gene: TRBD1
clone size: NA
CDR3 protein: CASSRSGDRRNTEAFF
CDR3 DNA: TGTGCCAGCAGCCGGTCGGGGGACAGGAGGAACACTGAAGCTTTCTTT

J gene: TRBJ1-6
V gene: TRBV5-6
D gene: NA
clone size: NA
CDR3 protein: CASSFRQAYNSPLHF
CDR3 DNA: TGTGCCAGCAGTTTTCGACAGGCCTATAATTCACCCCTCCACTTT

J gene: TRBJ1-6
V gene: TRBV18
D gene: NA
clone size: NA
CDR3 protein: CASSPDRHSPLHF
CDR3 DNA: TGTGCCAGCTCACCGGACAGACATTCACCCCTCCACTTT

J gene: TRBJ1-2
V gene: TRBV27
D gene: NA
clone size: few
CDR3 protein: CASRMLGQPYGYTF
CDR3 DNA: TGTGCCAGCAGGATGCTAGGCCAGCCCTATGGCTACACCTTC

J gene: TRBJ2-2
V gene: TRBV4-3
D gene: NA
clone size: NA
CDR3 protein: CASSQDRGASGELFF
CDR3 DNA: TGCGCCAGCAGCCAAGATCGGGGGGCGAGCGGGGAGCTGTTTTTT

J gene: TRBJ2-2
V gene: TRBV29-1
D gene: NA
clone size: NA
CDR3 protein: CSVGDRLNTGELFF
CDR3 DNA: TGCAGCGTTGGCGACAGGCTGAACACCGGGGAGCTGTTTTTT

J gene: TRBJ2-3
V gene: TRBV5-4
D gene: TRBD2
clone size: NA
CDR3 protein: CASSPGASGGAWADTQYF
CDR3 DNA: TGTGCCAGCAGCCCCGGAGCTAGCGGGGGGGCCTGGGCAGATACGCAGTATTTT

J gene: TRBJ1-1
V gene: TRBV6-5
D gene: NA
clone size: NA
CDR3 protein: CASISLFEWTEAFF
CDR3 DNA: TGTGCCAGCATAAGTCTGTTTGAGTGGACTGAAGCTTTCTTT

J gene: TRBJ1-1
V gene: TRBV19
D gene: TRBD1
clone size: NA
CDR3 protein: CATTTGMYTEAFF
CDR3 DNA: TGTGCCACGACGACAGGGATGTACACTGAAGCTTTCTTT

J gene: TRBJ1-1
V gene: TRBV6-5
D gene: NA
clone size: NA
CDR3 protein: CASRPRGVSTEAFF
CDR3 DNA: TGTGCCAGCAGGCCGCGGGGGGTTAGCACTGAAGCTTTCTTT

J gene: TRBJ2-7
V gene: TRBV19
D gene: NA
clone size: NA
CDR3 protein: CASMRQAGSYEQYF
CDR3 DNA: TGTGCCAGTATGAGACAGGCAGGCTCCTACGAGCAGTACTTC

J gene: TRBJ1-6
V gene: TRBV27
D gene: TRBD1
clone size: NA
CDR3 protein: CASRPDRGLDSPLHF
CDR3 DNA: TGTGCCAGCAGACCAGACAGGGGATTAGATTCACCCCTCCACTTT

J gene: TRBJ1-5
V gene: TRBV2
D gene: NA
clone size: NA
CDR3 protein: CASSEAYNQPQHF
CDR3 DNA: TGTGCCAGCAGTGAAGCCTATAATCAGCCCCAGCATTTT

J gene: TRBJ1-1
V gene: TRBV7-9
D gene: TRBD1
clone size: NA
CDR3 protein: CASSSRTGNTEAFF
CDR3 DNA: TGTGCCAGCAGCTCGCGGACAGGGAACACTGAAGCTTTCTTT

J gene: TRBJ2-3
V gene: TRBV27
D gene: TRBD2
clone size: NA
CDR3 protein: CASSPRGRAGAPDTQYF
CDR3 DNA: TGTGCCAGCAGTCCCAGAGGTCGAGCGGGGGCCCCAGATACGCAGTATTTT